This T cell receptor beta chain came from a study of metastatic and nonmetastatic thyroid tumors. Overall study context: It was across blood and tumor or nodule tissue from malignant and benign thyroid patients that repertoires were compared.

Ahead of thyroid surgery, no patient had received treatment of any kind. Study-wide points: The reported finding was significantly higher TCR beta diversity in malignant thyroid tumors relative to benign nodules, in blood and tumor.

TCRdb reprocessed the PCR reads via MiXCR. The sample includes more than 12,000 clones, around 3.9% of them seen just once. Germline lookup yields CDR1 SGDLS and CDR2 YYNGEE. Trimming left V 0 bases short and J 13 bases short, with 11 bases between. The CDR3 extends over 13 amino acids. This clone turned up a few times. Its antigen is unidentified. Specimen: tumor tissue. This receptor was taken from a female donor with papillary thyroid cancer or a benign thyroid nodule (not recorded which). Some clones in this sample may be carry-over from other donors' samples. This chain links TRBV9 with TRBJ1-6; D unclear. The CDR3: CASSVGPGDPLHF. As DNA, the CDR3 is TGTGCCAGCAGCGTAGGGCCTGGTGATCCCCTCCACTTT.